This TCR beta chain was profiled in a study of beta chain features in type 1 diabetes. Regarding the study as a whole: In these data, an HLA type influence on TCRB rearrangement remained unresolved. Type 1 diabetes patients had VDJ junctions that carried fewer insertions and more deletions.

The sequenced template was cDNA made from the entire isolated RNA. Method: immunoSEQ multiplex PCR; TCRdb's copy keeps in-frame clones and lacks some. The table records 680,000 or so clones, roughly a sixth of them present only once. As concerns this clone: Its antigen is not known. Other DNA sequences from this sample encode an identical CDR3 as well.

The CDR3 extends over 12 amino acids. Germline values: CDR1 MGHRA, CDR2 YSYEKL. V lost 4 bases and J 4 bases, leaving 6 bases between the germline ends. Sequences were obtained from naive CD4+ T cells from blood. This TCR came from a man aged 18-30 years in good health. V is TRBV4-1 and J is TRBJ2-3; D not certain. CDR3 protein: CASSLLADTQYF. For the CDR3, the DNA is TGCGCCAGCAGCCTCCTGGCAGATACGCAGTATTTT.